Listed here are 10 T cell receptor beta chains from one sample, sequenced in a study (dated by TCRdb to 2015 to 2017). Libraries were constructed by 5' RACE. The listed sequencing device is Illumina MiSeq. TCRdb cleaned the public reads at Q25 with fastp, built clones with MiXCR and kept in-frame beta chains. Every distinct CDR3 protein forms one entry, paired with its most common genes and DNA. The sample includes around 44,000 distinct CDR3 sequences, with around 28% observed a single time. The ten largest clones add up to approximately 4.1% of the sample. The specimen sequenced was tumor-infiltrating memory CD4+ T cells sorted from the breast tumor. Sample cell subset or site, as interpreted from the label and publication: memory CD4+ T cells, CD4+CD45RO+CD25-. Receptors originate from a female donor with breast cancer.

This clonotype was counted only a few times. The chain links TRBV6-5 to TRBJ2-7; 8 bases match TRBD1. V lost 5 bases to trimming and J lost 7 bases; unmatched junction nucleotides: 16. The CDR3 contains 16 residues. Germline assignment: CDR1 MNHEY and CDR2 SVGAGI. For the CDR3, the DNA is TGTGCCAGCAGTGCGCGAGGGGGACAGGAAGCGTCAGAGCAGTACTTC. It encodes CASSARGGQEASEQYF.

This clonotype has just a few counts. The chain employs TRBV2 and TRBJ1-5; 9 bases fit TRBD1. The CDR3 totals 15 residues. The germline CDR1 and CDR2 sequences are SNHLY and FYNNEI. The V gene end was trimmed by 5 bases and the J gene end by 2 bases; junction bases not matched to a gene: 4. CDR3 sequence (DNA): TGTGCCAGCAGTTCCGACAGGGGGGGCAATCAGCCCCAGCATTTT. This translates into CASSSDRGGNQPQHF.

The CDR3 region has the DNA TGTGCCAGCTCGCCGTATACAGGGATGGGGGATGAGCAGTTCTTC. Encoded protein: CASSPYTGMGDEQFF. The V call is TRBV18, the J call TRBJ2-1; tentative D call: TRBD1 (6 bases). The CDR3 totals 15 residues. The V and J ends lost 6 bases and 8 bases respectively, with 20 bases between them. Germline lookup yields CDR1 KGHSH and CDR2 LQKENI. The whole variable domain, remainder taken from reference TRBV18 and TRBJ2-1, is NAGVMQNPRHLVRRRGQEARLRCSPMKGHSHVYWYRQLPEEGLKFMVYLQKENIIDESGMPKERFSAEFPKEGPSILRIQQVVRGDSAAYFCASSPYTGMGDEQFFGPGTRLTVL.

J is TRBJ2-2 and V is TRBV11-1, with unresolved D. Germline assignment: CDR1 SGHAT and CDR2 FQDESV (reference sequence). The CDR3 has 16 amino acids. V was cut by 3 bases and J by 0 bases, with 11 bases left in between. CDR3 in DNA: TGTGCCAGCAGCTTGCGGTCCAGCCCGAACACCGGGGAGCTGTTTTTT. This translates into CASSLRSSPNTGELFF.

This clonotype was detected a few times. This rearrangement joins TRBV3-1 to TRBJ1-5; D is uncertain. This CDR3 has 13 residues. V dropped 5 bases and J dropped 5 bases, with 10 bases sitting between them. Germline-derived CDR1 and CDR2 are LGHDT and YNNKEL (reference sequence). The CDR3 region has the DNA TGTGCCAGCAGCACCGGACGGTATCAGCCCCAGCATTTT. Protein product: CASSTGRYQPQHF.

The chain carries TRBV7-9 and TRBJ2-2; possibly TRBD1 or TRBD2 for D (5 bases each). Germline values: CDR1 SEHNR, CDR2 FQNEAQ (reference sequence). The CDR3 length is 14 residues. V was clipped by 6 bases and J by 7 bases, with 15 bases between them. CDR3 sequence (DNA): TGTGCCAGCAGTTCCGGGACCCCTGGCGGGGAGCTGTTTTTT. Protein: CASSSGTPGGELFF.

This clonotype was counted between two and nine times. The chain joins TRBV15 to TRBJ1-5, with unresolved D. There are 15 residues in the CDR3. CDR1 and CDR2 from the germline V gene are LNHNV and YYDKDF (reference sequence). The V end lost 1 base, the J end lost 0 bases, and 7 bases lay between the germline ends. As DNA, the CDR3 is TGTGCCACCAGCAGAGTTCCGAATAGCAATCAGCCCCAGCATTTT. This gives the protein CATSRVPNSNQPQHF.

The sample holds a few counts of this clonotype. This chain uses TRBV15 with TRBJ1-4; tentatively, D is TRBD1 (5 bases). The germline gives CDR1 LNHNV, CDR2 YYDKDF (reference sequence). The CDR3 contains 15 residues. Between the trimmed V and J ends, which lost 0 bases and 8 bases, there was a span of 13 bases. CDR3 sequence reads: CATSRDAGLGEKLFF. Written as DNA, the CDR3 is TGTGCCACCAGCAGAGACGCGGGGCTAGGGGAAAAACTGTTTTTT.

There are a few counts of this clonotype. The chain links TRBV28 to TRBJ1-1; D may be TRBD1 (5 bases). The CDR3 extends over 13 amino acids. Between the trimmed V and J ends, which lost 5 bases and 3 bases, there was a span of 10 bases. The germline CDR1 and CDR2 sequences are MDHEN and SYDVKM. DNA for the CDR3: TGTGCCAGCAGTCCTCCAGGGTACACTGAAGCTTTCTTT. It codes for CASSPPGYTEAFF.

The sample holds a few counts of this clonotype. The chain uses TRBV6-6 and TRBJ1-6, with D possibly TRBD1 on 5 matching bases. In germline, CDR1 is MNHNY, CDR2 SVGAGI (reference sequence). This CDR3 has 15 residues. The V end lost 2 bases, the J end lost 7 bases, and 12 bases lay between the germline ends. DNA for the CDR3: TGTGCCAGCAGTTACCAGACAGTAGGGAATTCACCCCTCCACTTT. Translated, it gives CASSYQTVGNSPLHF.